This T cell receptor beta chain appears in the sequencing data of a study of cytomegalovirus exposure and HLA in healthy donors. Study-wide context: The 110 or so validation repertoires used a platform that matched the one used for the approximately 670 first-cohort repertoires, as a later analysis reported.

Note on this clone: Its antigen is as yet unknown.

Study-wide results and limits: The tendency of first-cohort TCR clusters to co-occur in the approximately 120 validation repertoires was identified by a subsequent analysis. CMV antigen specificity was confirmed in vitro for three CMV-associated chains.

Data came from immunoSEQ multiplex PCR; TCRdb stores just in-frame clones and leaves some out. The sample gives over 70,000 clones, about 90% of which show up once; 3% to 4% is in the top ten. CDR3 length: 15 residues. J was trimmed by 3 bases and V by 4 bases; bases with no gene match: 3. Germline CDR1 SGHTA, CDR2 FQGNSA. Sequencing was done on a sample of PBMCs. This receptor was identified in a woman aged 18 to 35 in good health and CMV-seropositive. The chain uses TRBV7-2 and TRBJ1-5, with TRBD1 identical over 10 bases. In DNA, the CDR3 is TGTGCCAGCAGCTCGGGACAGGGGAACAATCAGCCCCAGCATTTT. Protein product: CASSSGQGNNQPQHF.